This TCR beta chain was found in a study of regulatory T cells in long-lasting Graves disease. This clonotype appeared a few times. Its antigen is currently unknown. From germline, CDR1 is SGHTA and CDR2 FQGNSA. The CDR3 runs 15 residues. Trimming took 7 bases from V and 1 from J, leaving 17 bases between them. Study-wide points: Analysis covered peripheral blood alone, not thyroid tissue.

Assembly of TCR beta libraries relied on iRepertoire HTBI primers together with Arm-PCR of CDR3 regions. In the original workflow: Detected in the samples were over 55 TRBV and 14 to 15 TRBJ segments. MiXCR, applied by TCRdb to the multiplex PCR reads, yields one record per CDR3 protein. The V and J calls were not made by the authors but by TCRdb's processing. This table has 400,000 to 500,000 distinct CDR3 sequences, around 20% appearing once. Time point in this sample: persistent/refractory GD, antithyroid drugs over 5 years with positive TRAb. Following extraction of RNA from PBMCs, that RNA was used to make the TCR library.

This TCR was sampled from a female donor with Graves disease. Sequencing used peripheral blood mononuclear cells (PBMCs), obtained when the disease was refractory, from a patient treated with antithyroid drugs. The chain links TRBV7-2 to TRBJ2-7, with D unresolved. CDR3 DNA: TGTGCCAGCACCTTGGGCCTAACAGTTTCCTACGAGCAGTACTTC. Protein product: CASTLGLTVSYEQYF.